These 8 T cell receptor beta chains originate from one sample sequenced in a study of cytomegalovirus exposure and HLA in healthy donors. The PCR contained 60 Vbeta and 13 Jbeta primers. Sequencing was performed with immunoSEQ multiplex PCR; in TCRdb, only in-frame clones are kept and a portion is missing. The top ten hold about 0.22% of the sample, which has about 120,000 clones, roughly 80% seen once. The sequenced sample was PBMCs. These receptors originate from a man aged 45 to 65 in good health and CMV-seronegative.

As for this clone: This specimen includes other DNA sequences encoding the same CDR3. The chain joins TRBV6-5 to TRBJ1-5, with TRBD1 identical over 7 bases. Unmatched junction bases numbered 3, after V lost 7 bases and J lost 0 bases. From germline, CDR1 is MNHEY and CDR2 SVGAGI. This CDR3 has 14 amino acids. Here the CDR3 reads CASKGADSNQPQHF. In DNA form, the CDR3 reads TGTGCCAGCAAGGGGGCAGATAGCAATCAGCCCCAGCATTTT.

The genes are TRBV27 and TRBJ1-1; 9 bases are shared with TRBD1. Trimming removed 2 bases from V and 4 bases from J; junction bases left unmatched: 17. There are 19 residues in the CDR3. CDR1 and CDR2 (germline): MNHEY, SMNVEV (reference sequence). Here the CDR3 DNA reads TGTGCCAGCAGTTTACGTTTCAGTTCGGGTCGGGACAGGGTCACTGAAGCTTTCTTT. Protein: CASSLRFSSGRDRVTEAFF.

This clone was counted a few times. The chain recombines TRBV10-3 with TRBJ1-6; TRBD1 agrees at 8 bases. V shed 6 bases, J shed 10 bases, and the junction held 8 bases outside the gene matches. The length of the CDR3 is 14 residues. Germline V lookup: CDR1 ENHRY, CDR2 SYGVKD. In DNA, the CDR3 is TGTGCCATCAGCGTGGACAGGGAGGACTCACCCCTCCACTTT. This codes for CAISVDREDSPLHF.

The chain uses TRBV5-1 and TRBJ1-1; D may be TRBD1 (5 bases). V was trimmed by 5 bases and J by 0 bases, leaving 14 bases between them. From germline, CDR1 is SGHRS and CDR2 YFSETQ. CDR3 length equals 15 residues. The CDR3 spells CASSFDDRLNTEAFF. The CDR3 nucleotides are TGCGCCAGCAGTTTTGACGACAGACTGAACACTGAAGCTTTCTTT.

The rearrangement uses TRBV7-9 and TRBJ2-3, with 7 positions matching TRBD2. The V gene end was trimmed by 1 base and the J gene end by 5 bases; junction bases not matched to a gene: 12. Germline CDR1 and CDR2: SEHNR and FQNEAQ (reference sequence). The CDR3 length is 17 residues. The CDR3 DNA reads TGTGCCAGCAGCTTAGATCTGGGAGGGCTTTCCCTAGATACGCAGTATTTT. This gives the protein CASSLDLGGLSLDTQYF.

This clone appeared once. This chain connects TRBV7-2 to TRBJ2-2; D is ambiguous. The CDR3 runs to 13 residues. Germline V gives CDR1 SGHTA, CDR2 FQGNSA. V was pared by 1 base and J by 4 bases, with 4 bases between. The CDR3 DNA reads as TGTGCCAGCAGCTTAGTCTCCACCGGGGAGCTGTTTTTT. Protein: CASSLVSTGELFF.

This rearrangement joins TRBV9 to TRBJ2-2; 10 bases align to TRBD1. V dropped 5 bases and J dropped 1; count of bases not matched to a gene: 2. This CDR3 is built from 15 residues. Looked up from germline, CDR1 is SGDLS and CDR2 is YYNGEE. The CDR3 reads CASRGQGLNTGELFF. CDR3 nucleotide sequence: TGTGCCAGCAGGGGACAGGGGTTGAACACCGGGGAGCTGTTTTTT.

The rearrangement uses TRBV5-4 and TRBJ1-4, with a weak D call TRBD1 (6 bases). The CDR3 loop spans 16 amino acids. Germline-derived CDR1 and CDR2 are SGHNT and YYREEE (reference sequence). V dropped 3 bases and J dropped 3 bases, with 15 bases sitting between them. CDR3 loop: CASSSRQEGANEKLFF. The CDR3 bases are TGTGCCAGCAGCTCTCGACAAGAGGGGGCTAATGAAAAACTGTTTTTT. Using reference TRBV5-4 and TRBJ1-4 for the parts outside the CDR3, the full variable domain is ETGVTQSPTHLIKTRGQQVTLRCSSQSGHNTVSWYQQALGQGPQFIFQYYREEENGRGNFPPRFSGLQFPNYSSELNVNALELDDSALYLCASSSRQEGANEKLFFGSGTQLSVL.